A selection of T cell receptor beta chains follows, all from one sample in a study of cytomegalovirus exposure and HLA in healthy donors. The method was immunoSEQ multiplex PCR; TCRdb's version includes in-frame clones alone and lacks a portion of them. Of under 200,000 clones listed, approximately 80% are singletons. The specimen sequenced was PBMCs. These receptors originate from a man aged 25 to 45 in good health and CMV-seronegative. CDR3s include the opening cysteine and the closing phenylalanine or tryptophan. D genes are given only for firm matches. The size field is filled for only some rows; it gives once, few, many or a size class.

CDR3: CASSPGTGGKVTNEKLFF
DNA: TGCGCCAGCAGCCCGGGGACAGGGGGCAAGGTAACTAATGAAAAACTGTTTTTT
J: TRBJ1-4
D: TRBD1
V: TRBV4-1
size: few

CDR3: CASSSRGGTGAQETQYF
DNA: TGTGCCAGCAGTTCGCGGGGGGGTACAGGGGCGCAAGAGACCCAGTACTTC
J: TRBJ2-5
D: TRBD2
V: TRBV2
size: -

CDR3: CAWSAWQNIQYF
DNA: TGTGCCTGGAGTGCTTGGCAGAACATTCAGTACTTC
J: TRBJ2-4
D: -
V: TRBV30
size: -

CDR3: CASSPVAGTYNEQFF
DNA: TGTGCCAGCAGCCCAGTAGCGGGAACCTACAATGAGCAGTTCTTC
J: TRBJ2-1
D: TRBD2
V: TRBV7-3
size: -

CDR3: CASSEGAGSNQPQHF
DNA: TGTGCCAGCAGTGAGGGGGCGGGTAGCAATCAGCCCCAGCATTTT
J: TRBJ1-5
D: -
V: TRBV6-4
size: once

CDR3: CSVDPGTGHSYEQYF
DNA: TGCAGCGTCGACCCCGGGACAGGGCACTCCTACGAGCAGTACTTC
J: TRBJ2-7
D: TRBD1
V: TRBV29-1
size: -

CDR3: CASSLVGGNTEAFF
DNA: TGCGCCAGCAGCTTGGTGGGGGGGAACACTGAAGCTTTCTTT
J: TRBJ1-1
D: -
V: TRBV5-1
size: once

CDR3: CAIRGQGSYEQYF
DNA: TGTGCCATCAGGGGACAGGGATCCTACGAGCAGTACTTC
J: TRBJ2-7
D: TRBD1
V: TRBV10-3
size: -

CDR3: CASSFHRGVGYNEQFF
DNA: TGTGCCAGCAGCTTTCACCGGGGTGTTGGGTACAATGAGCAGTTCTTC
J: TRBJ2-1
D: -
V: TRBV14
size: -

CDR3: CATATPRDNYNEQFF
DNA: TGTGCCACCGCAACCCCACGGGACAATTACAATGAGCAGTTCTTC
J: TRBJ2-1
D: -
V: TRBV19
size: -

CDR3: CASSQDLQGYNEQFF
DNA: TGCGCCAGCAGCCAAGATCTACAGGGTTACAATGAGCAGTTCTTC
J: TRBJ2-1
D: -
V: TRBV4-3
size: -

CDR3: CASSSTSGGQYF
DNA: TGTGCCAGCAGCTCGACTAGTGGGGGTCAGTACTTC
J: TRBJ2-4
D: -
V: TRBV13
size: -

CDR3: CASGADILVWYGYTF
DNA: TGCGCCAGCGGTGCAGACATTCTCGTTTGGTATGGCTACACCTTC
J: TRBJ1-2
D: -
V: TRBV10-2
size: -

CDR3: CASSPLRGSNQPQHF
DNA: TGTGCCAGCAGCCCCCTTCGGGGGAGCAATCAGCCCCAGCATTTT
J: TRBJ1-5
D: -
V: TRBV6-5
size: -

CDR3: CASSFSRQRGLWNYGYTF
DNA: TGTGCCAGCAGTTTTTCAAGACAGCGGGGGTTATGGAACTATGGCTACACCTTC
J: TRBJ1-2
D: -
V: TRBV28
size: -

CDR3: CASSSTATHSYEQYF
DNA: TGTGCCAGCAGTTCGACAGCCACCCACTCCTACGAGCAGTACTTC
J: TRBJ2-7
D: -
V: TRBV28
size: -

CDR3: CASSPIDRPGNTIYF
DNA: TGCGCCAGCAGCCCTATAGACAGGCCTGGAAACACCATATATTTT
J: TRBJ1-3
D: -
V: TRBV4-1
size: -

CDR3: CASSTWDRKVEAFF
DNA: TGTGCCAGCAGTACTTGGGACAGAAAAGTTGAAGCTTTCTTT
J: TRBJ1-1
D: TRBD1
V: TRBV27
size: -

CDR3: CASSPKLRDEQFF
DNA: TGTGCCAGCAGCCCGAAACTGAGAGATGAGCAGTTCTTC
J: TRBJ2-1
D: -
V: TRBV9
size: -

CDR3: CASSPDQETQYF
DNA: TGTGCCAGCAGCCCGGACCAAGAGACCCAGTACTTC
J: TRBJ2-5
D: -
V: TRBV9
size: few

CDR3: CASSPGQNTEAFF
DNA: TGCGCCAGCAGCCCCGGACAGAACACTGAAGCTTTCTTT
J: TRBJ1-1
D: -
V: TRBV5-1
size: few

CDR3: CASSQGVGLGGYTF
DNA: TGTGCCAGCAGTCAGGGCGTTGGGCTCGGGGGCTACACCTTC
J: TRBJ1-2
D: -
V: TRBV6-5
size: -

CDR3: CASSPGTGGYGYTF
DNA: TGTGCCAGCAGCCCCGGGACGGGAGGCTATGGCTACACCTTC
J: TRBJ1-2
D: -
V: TRBV7-3
size: once

CDR3: CASSFDDRGTYEQYF
DNA: TGTGCCAGCAGTTTCGACGACAGGGGAACCTACGAGCAGTACTTC
J: TRBJ2-7
D: TRBD1
V: TRBV28
size: -

CDR3: CASSLVGETYNEQFF
DNA: TGCGCCAGCAGCTTGGTCGGGGAAACCTACAATGAGCAGTTCTTC
J: TRBJ2-1
D: -
V: TRBV5-1
size: -

CDR3: CASSRTSGFGASYNEQFF
DNA: TGTGCCAGCAGTCGGACTAGCGGGTTTGGGGCATCCTACAATGAGCAGTTCTTC
J: TRBJ2-1
D: TRBD2
V: TRBV28
size: -

CDR3: CSSSSRGAEAFF
DNA: TGTTCCAGCAGCTCCCGGGGGGCTGAAGCTTTCTTT
J: TRBJ1-1
D: -
V: TRBV7-9
size: once

CDR3: CSSSLVPGNYGYTF
DNA: TGTTCCAGCAGCTTAGTGCCGGGAAACTATGGCTACACCTTC
J: TRBJ1-2
D: -
V: TRBV7-9
size: once

CDR3: CAWGWGGGYGYTF
DNA: TGTGCCTGGGGGTGGGGAGGTGGCTATGGCTACACCTTC
J: TRBJ1-2
D: -
V: TRBV30
size: -

CDR3: CASSLTADNEQFF
DNA: TGTGCCAGCAGCTTGACAGCCGACAATGAGCAGTTCTTC
J: TRBJ2-1
D: -
V: TRBV5-4
size: -

CDR3: CASSSGQPNTEAFF
DNA: TGCGCCAGCAGCTCTGGACAGCCGAACACTGAAGCTTTCTTT
J: TRBJ1-1
D: -
V: TRBV5-1
size: once

CDR3: CASSRGGLAGANTGELFF
DNA: TGTGCCAGTAGTAGGGGTGGACTAGCGGGGGCGAACACCGGGGAGCTGTTTTTT
J: TRBJ2-2
D: TRBD2
V: TRBV19
size: -

CDR3: CASSLETQYF
DNA: TGCGCCAGCAGCCTGGAGACCCAGTACTTC
J: TRBJ2-5
D: -
V: TRBV5-1
size: -

CDR3: CASSAIRQGVYEQYF
DNA: TGTGCCAGTAGTGCAATAAGACAGGGGGTCTACGAGCAGTACTTC
J: TRBJ2-7
D: TRBD1
V: TRBV19
size: -

CDR3: CASSSVGGEAFF
DNA: TGTGCCAGCTCCTCGGTCGGGGGTGAAGCTTTCTTT
J: TRBJ1-1
D: -
V: TRBV28
size: -

CDR3: CASALRAQGFYEQYF
DNA: TGCGCCAGCGCCCTTCGTGCACAGGGTTTCTACGAGCAGTACTTC
J: TRBJ2-7
D: -
V: TRBV4-1
size: -

CDR3: CASSLSGVSSEQYF
DNA: TGTGCCAGCAGCCTAAGCGGGGTGTCGAGCGAGCAGTACTTC
J: TRBJ2-7
D: TRBD2
V: TRBV4-2
size: -

CDR3: CASSLGGTGSGNEKLLF
DNA: TGCGCCAGCAGCTTGGGAGGAACAGGGTCGGGTAATGAAAAACTGCTTTTT
J: TRBJ1-4
D: -
V: TRBV5-1
size: once

CDR3: CASSFRQGLQETQYF
DNA: TGTGCCAGCAGCTTCCGACAGGGTCTTCAAGAGACCCAGTACTTC
J: TRBJ2-5
D: TRBD1
V: TRBV7-9
size: -

CDR3: CASSSFTGRGNTEAFF
DNA: TGTGCCAGCAGCTCGTTCACCGGGAGGGGGAACACTGAAGCTTTCTTT
J: TRBJ1-1
D: -
V: TRBV11-2
size: -